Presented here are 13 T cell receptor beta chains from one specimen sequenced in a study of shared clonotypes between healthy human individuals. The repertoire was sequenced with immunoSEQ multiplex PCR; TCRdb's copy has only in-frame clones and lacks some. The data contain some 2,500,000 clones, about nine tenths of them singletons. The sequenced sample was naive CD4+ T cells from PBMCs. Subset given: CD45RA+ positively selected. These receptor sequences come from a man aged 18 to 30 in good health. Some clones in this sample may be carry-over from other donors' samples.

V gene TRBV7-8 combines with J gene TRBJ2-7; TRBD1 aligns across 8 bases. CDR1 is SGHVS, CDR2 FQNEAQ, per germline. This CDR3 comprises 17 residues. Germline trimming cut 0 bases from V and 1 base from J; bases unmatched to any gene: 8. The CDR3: CASSLAVAGTGSYEQYF. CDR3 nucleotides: TGTGCCAGCAGCTTAGCCGTAGCCGGGACAGGTTCCTACGAGCAGTACTTC.

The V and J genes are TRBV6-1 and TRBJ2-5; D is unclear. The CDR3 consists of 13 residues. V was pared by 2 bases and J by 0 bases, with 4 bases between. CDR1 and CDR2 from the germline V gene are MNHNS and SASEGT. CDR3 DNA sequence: TGTGCCAGCAGTGAAAGGTACCAAGAGACCCAGTACTTC. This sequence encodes CASSERYQETQYF.

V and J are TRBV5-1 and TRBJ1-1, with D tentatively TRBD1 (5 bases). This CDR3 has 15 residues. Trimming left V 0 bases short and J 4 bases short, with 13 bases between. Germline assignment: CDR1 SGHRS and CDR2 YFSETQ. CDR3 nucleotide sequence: TGCGCCAGCAGCTTGGAAGGGGTATGGATCACTGAAGCTTTCTTT. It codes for CASSLEGVWITEAFF.

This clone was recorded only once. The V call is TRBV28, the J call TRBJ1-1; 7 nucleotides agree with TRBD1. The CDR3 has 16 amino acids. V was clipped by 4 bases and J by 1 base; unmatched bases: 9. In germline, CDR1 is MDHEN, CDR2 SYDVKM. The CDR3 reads CASSSGAGGRNTEAFF. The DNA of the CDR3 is TGTGCCAGCAGTTCCGGAGCAGGGGGACGGAACACTGAAGCTTTCTTT.

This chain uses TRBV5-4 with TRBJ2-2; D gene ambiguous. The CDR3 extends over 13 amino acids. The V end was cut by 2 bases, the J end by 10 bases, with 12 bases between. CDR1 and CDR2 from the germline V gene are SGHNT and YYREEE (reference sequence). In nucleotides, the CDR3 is TGTGCCAGCAGCTTTTGGTCAGGCCAGGAGCTGTTTTTT. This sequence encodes CASSFWSGQELFF.

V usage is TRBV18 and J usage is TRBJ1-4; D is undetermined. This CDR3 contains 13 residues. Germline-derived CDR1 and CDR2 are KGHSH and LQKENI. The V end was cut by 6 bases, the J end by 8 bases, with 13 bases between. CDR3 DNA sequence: TGTGCCAGCTCCCGGGGTCCGGAGGAAAAACTGTTTTTT. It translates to CASSRGPEEKLFF.

This CDR3 reads CASSFPSGVDPSGPYGYTF. CDR3 DNA sequence: TGTGCCAGCAGCTTCCCAAGCGGGGTGGACCCCTCAGGGCCCTATGGCTACACCTTC. The V gene is TRBV5-4, the J gene TRBJ1-2; D might be TRBD1 (5 bases). Trimming stripped 2 bases from V and 4 bases from J, with 27 bases between. This CDR3 has 19 amino acids. In germline, CDR1 is SGHNT, CDR2 YYREEE (reference sequence).

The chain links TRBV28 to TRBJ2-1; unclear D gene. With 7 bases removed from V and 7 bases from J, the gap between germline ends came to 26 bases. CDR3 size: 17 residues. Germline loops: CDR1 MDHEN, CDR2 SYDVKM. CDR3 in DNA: TGTGCCAGCATCGGAGTGGGATTAGTTCCCTCTCAGAATGAGCAGTTCTTC. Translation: CASIGVGLVPSQNEQFF. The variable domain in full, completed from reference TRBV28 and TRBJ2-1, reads DVKVTQSSRYLVKRTGEKVFLECVQDMDHENMFWYRQDPGLGLRLIYFSYDVKMKEKGDIPEGYSVSREKKERFSLILESASTNQTSMYLCASIGVGLVPSQNEQFFGPGTRLTVL.

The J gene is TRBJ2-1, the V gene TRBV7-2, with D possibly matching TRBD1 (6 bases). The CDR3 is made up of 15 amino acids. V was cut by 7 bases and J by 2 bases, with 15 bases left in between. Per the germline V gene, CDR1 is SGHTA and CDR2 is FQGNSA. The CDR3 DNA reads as TGTGCCAGCAACCTAGGGGGAGCACCCTACAATGAGCAGTTCTTC. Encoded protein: CASNLGGAPYNEQFF.

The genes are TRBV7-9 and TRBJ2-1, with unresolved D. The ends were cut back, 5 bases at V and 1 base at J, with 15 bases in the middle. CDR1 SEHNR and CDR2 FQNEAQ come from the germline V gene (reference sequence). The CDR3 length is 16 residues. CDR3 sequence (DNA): TGTGCCAGCAGCCCCATTGGCGGTTTGTCCTACAATGAGCAGTTCTTC. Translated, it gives CASSPIGGLSYNEQFF.

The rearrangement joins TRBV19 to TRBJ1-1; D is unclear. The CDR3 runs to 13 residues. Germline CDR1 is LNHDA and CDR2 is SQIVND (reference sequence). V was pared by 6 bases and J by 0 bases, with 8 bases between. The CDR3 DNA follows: TGTGCCAGTAGGGAGCAATTGAACACTGAAGCTTTCTTT. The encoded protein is CASREQLNTEAFF. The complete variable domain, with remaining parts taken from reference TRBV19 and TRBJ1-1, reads DGGITQSPKYLFRKEGQNVTLSCEQNLNHDAMYWYRQDPGQGLRLIYYSQIVNDFQKGDIAEGYSVSREKKESFPLTVTSAQKNPTAFYLCASREQLNTEAFFGQGTRLTVV.

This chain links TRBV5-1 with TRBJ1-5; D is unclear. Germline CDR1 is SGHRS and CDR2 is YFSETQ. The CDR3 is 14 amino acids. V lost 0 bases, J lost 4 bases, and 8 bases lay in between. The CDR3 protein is CASSLDSYNQPQHF. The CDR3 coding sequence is TGCGCCAGCAGCTTGGACAGCTATAATCAGCCCCAGCATTTT.

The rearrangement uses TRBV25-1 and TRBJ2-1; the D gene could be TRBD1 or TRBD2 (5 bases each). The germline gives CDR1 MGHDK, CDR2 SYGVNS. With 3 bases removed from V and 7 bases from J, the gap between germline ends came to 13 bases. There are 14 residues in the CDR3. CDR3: CASSDGAGTNEQFF. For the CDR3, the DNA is TGTGCCAGCAGTGATGGCGCAGGGACGAATGAGCAGTTCTTC.